This is a list of T cell receptor beta chains from one sample in a study of spatial heterogeneity in lung cancer. TCRdb reanalysed the 5' RACE reads using MiXCR and keeps one entry per CDR3 protein. The data show several thousand distinct CDR3 sequences, under 3.5% seen once. Sequenced material: lung tumor tissue, taken at surgery. The source is a male donor with early-stage non-small cell lung cancer. CDR3s include the opening cysteine and the closing phenylalanine or tryptophan. The D gene is left open where the match is weak. Size values are once, few and many counts, or a class for expanded clones, and some rows have none.

v_call	d_call	clone_size	j_call	cdr3_aa	cdr3_nt
TRBV7-9	NA	many	TRBJ1-6	CASSLNRLVGPLHF	TGTGCCAGCAGCTTAAACAGGCTCGTTGGACCCCTCCACTTT
TRBV11-1	TRBD1	many	TRBJ2-3	CASSSSDRVNTQYF	TGTGCCAGCAGCTCCTCCGACAGGGTAAATACGCAGTATTTT
TRBV10-2	NA	many	TRBJ2-1	CASSESGELRYNEQFF	TGCGCCAGCAGTGAGTCAGGAGAACTCAGGTACAATGAGCAGTTCTTC
TRBV20-1	TRBD2	medium-sized	TRBJ2-1	CSASPAGGPSYNEQFF	TGCAGTGCCTCACCAGCGGGAGGCCCCTCCTACAATGAGCAGTTCTTC
TRBV19	TRBD1	many	TRBJ1-6	CASSIPGTVDSPLHF	TGTGCCAGTAGTATACCCGGGACAGTAGATTCACCCCTCCACTTT
TRBV15	NA	many	TRBJ2-1	CATSRVGLAAEQFF	TGTGCCACCAGCAGAGTAGGGCTAGCCGCCGAGCAGTTCTTC
TRBV9	NA	many	TRBJ1-2	CASSYLEERIGGYTF	TGTGCCAGCAGCTACTTGGAGGAAAGGATAGGAGGCTACACCTTC
TRBV19	TRBD2	many	TRBJ2-7	CASSLGGGGDEQYF	TGTGCCAGTAGCCTCGGCGGCGGGGGAGACGAGCAGTACTTC
TRBV3-1	TRBD2	many	TRBJ2-5	CASSPGGGARETQYF	TGTGCCAGCAGCCCCGGGGGGGGGGCTAGGGAGACCCAGTACTTC
TRBV12-3/TRBV12-4	NA	many	TRBJ2-4	CASSSGRGIDIQYF	TGTGCCAGCAGTTCAGGACGGGGTATCGACATTCAGTACTTC
TRBV20-1	NA	medium-sized	TRBJ2-1	CSANGLVLEQFF	TGCAGTGCTAATGGACTGGTCTTGGAGCAGTTCTTC
TRBV30	NA	NA	TRBJ2-1	CAWSVQANEQFF	TGTGCCTGGAGTGTCCAAGCTAACGAGCAGTTCTTC
TRBV5-1	NA	many	TRBJ1-1	CASSMDRLNTEAFF	TGCGCCAGCAGCATGGACAGACTGAACACTGAAGCTTTCTTT
TRBV7-6	TRBD1	medium-sized	TRBJ2-3	CASSSDGTGFTDTQYF	TGTGCCAGCAGCTCGGATGGGACAGGGTTCACAGATACGCAGTATTTT
TRBV6-6	NA	medium-sized	TRBJ1-2	CASRESRTNGYTF	TGTGCCAGCAGGGAGTCGAGGACGAATGGCTACACCTTC
TRBV27	TRBD1	many	TRBJ1-6	CASSDRDFPDSPLHF	TGTGCCAGCAGTGACAGGGACTTCCCTGATTCACCCCTCCACTTT
TRBV7-2	NA	many	TRBJ1-1	CASSLGIEAFF	TGTGCCAGCAGCTTAGGGATTGAAGCTTTCTTT
TRBV11-2	NA	medium-sized	TRBJ2-2	CASSLEGNRWTGELFF	TGTGCCAGCAGCTTAGAAGGGAACAGATGGACCGGGGAGCTGTTTTTT
TRBV5-6	NA	many	TRBJ2-1	CASSTLGPFLSYNEQFF	TGTGCCAGCAGCACCTTAGGACCGTTCCTTTCCTACAATGAGCAGTTCTTC
TRBV7-9	NA	many	TRBJ1-1	CASSSPGGVYDTEAFF	TGTGCCAGCAGCTCCCCGGGAGGGGTCTATGACACTGAAGCTTTCTTT
TRBV20-1	NA	medium-sized	TRBJ1-2	CSARESGAGGYTF	TGCAGTGCTAGAGAATCGGGGGCTGGAGGCTACACCTTC
TRBV7-8	TRBD1	few	TRBJ2-1	CASSLDRGLCNEQFF	TGTGCCAGCAGCTTAGACAGGGGGCTTTGCAATGAGCAGTTCTTC
TRBV6-1	TRBD1	NA	TRBJ2-2	CASSEGWTGWLRTGELFF	TGTGCCAGCAGTGAAGGATGGACAGGCTGGCTTCGGACCGGGGAGCTGTTTTTT
TRBV12-3/TRBV12-4	NA	many	TRBJ1-2	CASSLRAVRNYGYTF	TGTGCCAGCAGTTTACGGGCAGTGAGGAACTATGGCTACACCTTC
TRBV10-3	NA	many	TRBJ1-5	CAISESPTAGSNQPQHF	TGTGCCATCAGTGAGTCCCCGACGGCGGGTAGCAATCAGCCCCAGCATTTT
TRBV7-2	NA	medium-sized	TRBJ2-3	CASSQGGGPQYF	TGTGCCAGCAGCCAAGGAGGAGGGCCGCAGTATTTT
TRBV12-3/TRBV12-4	TRBD2	large	TRBJ2-1	CASSQIGGTRVNEQFF	TGTGCCAGCAGCCAGATAGGCGGGACTAGAGTAAATGAGCAGTTCTTC
TRBV29-1	NA	many	TRBJ2-5	CSVDSAGVQEETQYF	TGCAGCGTTGATTCAGCCGGGGTCCAGGAAGAGACCCAGTACTTC
TRBV12-3/TRBV12-4	NA	many	TRBJ2-1	CASTPSGTTRGGEQFF	TGTGCCAGCACCCCATCAGGGACTACAAGAGGGGGTGAGCAGTTCTTC
TRBV2	NA	many	TRBJ1-1	CASMAPQRDHTEAFF	TGTGCCAGCATGGCACCACAGAGGGACCACACTGAAGCTTTCTTT
TRBV6-5	NA	medium-sized	TRBJ2-7	CASSEDRFPYEQYF	TGTGCCAGCAGCGAAGACAGGTTTCCCTACGAGCAGTACTTC
TRBV20-1	TRBD2	many	TRBJ2-3	CSATRLAGAMGTQYF	TGCAGTGCTACCCGACTAGCGGGGGCGATGGGTACGCAGTATTTT
TRBV5-1	NA	medium-sized	TRBJ2-4	CASSLRVDAAKNIQYF	TGCGCCAGCAGCTTGCGGGTCGACGCCGCCAAAAACATTCAGTACTTC
TRBV12-3/TRBV12-4	TRBD1	medium-sized	TRBJ1-4	CASSPSGGLREEKLFF	TGTGCCAGCAGTCCCTCAGGGGGTCTTAGGGAGGAAAAACTGTTTTTT